Below are 19 T cell receptor beta chains sequenced from a single sample in a study of cytomegalovirus exposure and HLA in healthy donors. Method: immunoSEQ multiplex PCR; TCRdb's copy keeps in-frame clones and lacks some. The table shows over 130,000 clones, with around 86% occurring only once. The material sequenced was PBMCs. Source of these receptors: a man younger than 30 in good health and CMV-seropositive.

This clone has a handful of counts. The chain joins TRBV5-1 to TRBJ1-2; D not certain. Germline V CDR1 and CDR2: SGHRS, YFSETQ. With 4 bases removed from V and 2 bases from J, the gap between germline ends came to 9 bases. CDR3 size: 13 residues. The CDR3 protein is CASSPLGNYGYTF. CDR3 coding DNA: TGCGCCAGCAGCCCCCTCGGGAACTATGGCTACACCTTC.

This chain connects TRBV5-5 to TRBJ2-2; 9 bases map to TRBD2. Trimming cost V 1 base and J 4 bases; bases outside gene matches: 5. Germline CDR1 is SGHKS and CDR2 is YYEKEE (reference sequence). This CDR3 has 16 amino acids. The CDR3 protein is CASSLRAGGGTGELFF. CDR3 coding DNA: TGTGCCAGCAGCTTGAGAGCGGGGGGAGGCACCGGGGAGCTGTTTTTT.

CDR3: CASSSTGQETQYF. The DNA for the CDR3 is TGTGCCAGCAGCTCGACAGGACAAGAGACCCAGTACTTC. This chain connects TRBV11-2 to TRBJ2-5; a weak D match, TRBD1 (6 bases). Per the germline V gene, CDR1 is SGHAT and CDR2 is FQNNGV. CDR3 length: 13 residues. Trimming removed 4 bases at V and 2 bases at J, with 8 bases between.

The J gene is TRBJ2-1, the V gene TRBV4-1, with TRBD2 as a possible D gene (5 bases). Germline values: CDR1 MGHRA, CDR2 YSYEKL. The CDR3 spans 12 residues. V lost 1 base to trimming and J lost 12 bases, with 10 bases between them. The CDR3 loop is CASSQGGPGQFF. The CDR3 DNA is TGCGCCAGCAGCCAAGGAGGGCCGGGGCAGTTCTTC.

The genes are TRBV19 and TRBJ1-1, with no clear D. The ends were cut back, 2 bases at V and 6 bases at J, with 13 bases in the middle. Per the germline V gene, CDR1 is LNHDA and CDR2 is SQIVND (reference sequence). CDR3 size: 14 residues. This CDR3 is CASSIPEGLAEAFF. For the CDR3, the DNA is TGTGCCAGTAGTATACCTGAGGGCCTCGCTGAAGCTTTCTTT.

The count of this clone is one. The chain carries TRBV20-1 and TRBJ2-7; D possibly corresponds to TRBD1 (6 bases). The ends were cut back, 6 bases at V and 3 bases at J, with 9 bases in the middle. The germline CDR1 and CDR2 sequences are DFQATT and SNEGSKA (reference sequence). The CDR3 is 11 residues long. The CDR3 DNA is TGCAGTGCCCCGGACAGCTACGAGCAGTACTTC. Its protein is CSAPDSYEQYF.

The rearrangement links TRBV2 to TRBJ2-3, with TRBD1 as a possible D gene (5 bases). This CDR3 is built from 13 residues. Germline V gene lookup returns CDR1 SNHLY and CDR2 FYNNEI. Trimming pared 8 bases from V and 3 bases from J, leaving 12 bases between. CDR3 in amino acids: CASVTVSTDTQYF. CDR3 nucleotides: TGTGCCAGCGTGACAGTTTCGACAGATACGCAGTATTTT.

The V call is TRBV19, the J call TRBJ1-4; 8 bases align to TRBD1. The ends lost 1 base at V and 0 bases at J; junction bases unmatched: 4. CDR1 LNHDA and CDR2 SQIVND come from the germline V gene (reference sequence). The length of the CDR3 is 17 residues. The CDR3 nucleotides are TGTGCCAGTAGTATAGGGACAGGGACAGCAACTAATGAAAAACTGTTTTTT. Translating gives CASSIGTGTATNEKLFF.

The chain joins TRBV11-2 to TRBJ1-1; no reliable D call. There are 13 residues in the CDR3. The ends were cut back, 5 bases at V and 4 bases at J, with 11 bases in the middle. Germline CDR1 SGHAT, CDR2 FQNNGV. CDR3 in amino acids: CASSPYGVTEAFF. The CDR3 DNA is TGTGCCAGCAGCCCTTACGGGGTCACTGAAGCTTTCTTT.

The chain is built from TRBV4-2 and TRBJ2-1, with TRBD2 matching over 9 bases. Germline CDR1 LGHNA, CDR2 YNFKEQ. CDR3 size: 18 residues. The junction had 15 bases not matched to a gene; V was cut back by 1 base and J by 8 bases. The CDR3 here is CASSQGVSWREGPDEQFF. The CDR3 bases are TGTGCCAGCAGCCAAGGCGTGTCATGGCGGGAGGGCCCAGATGAGCAGTTCTTC.

V and J are TRBV15 and TRBJ1-5, with 8 nucleotides matching TRBD1. CDR3 length equals 14 residues. The junction had 9 bases not matched to a gene; V was cut back by 0 bases and J by 14 bases. CDR1 is LNHNV and CDR2 is YYDKDF in the germline V gene (reference sequence). CDR3 protein: CATSRELTGDLEHF. CDR3 coding DNA: TGTGCCACCAGCAGAGAATTGACAGGGGACCTTGAGCATTTT.

This clone was counted only a few times. This chain connects TRBV30 to TRBJ1-2; the D is unclear. Germline V gene sequence: CDR1 GTSNPN, CDR2 SVGIG (reference sequence). The CDR3 sequence is 11 residues long. Trimming pared 2 bases from V and 2 bases from J, leaving 3 bases between. CDR3 DNA: TGTGCCTGGAGTCTCAACTATGGCTACACCTTC. Protein: CAWSLNYGYTF.

This clone was picked up a small number of times. The rearrangement links TRBV30 to TRBJ2-7; D gene ambiguous. Deletions cut 0 bases from V and 1 base from J, with 10 bases between. This CDR3 contains 14 residues. In germline, CDR1 is GTSNPN, CDR2 SVGIG (reference sequence). This CDR3 reads CAWSVYSRSYEQYF. Written as DNA, the CDR3 is TGTGCCTGGAGTGTGTACAGTCGTTCCTACGAGCAGTACTTC.

The chain couples TRBV11-1 to TRBJ2-5, with 8 bases aligning to TRBD2. CDR3 length: 15 residues. Germline assignment: CDR1 SGHAT and CDR2 FQDESV (reference sequence). The junction had 10 bases not matched to a gene; V was cut back by 5 bases and J by 5 bases. The CDR3 loop reads CASSPFGRVRETQYF. CDR3 coding DNA: TGTGCCAGCAGCCCCTTCGGGAGGGTCAGGGAGACCCAGTACTTC.

The rearrangement uses TRBV11-2 and TRBJ1-1; 9 bases align to TRBD1. The trim removed 4 bases at V and 0 bases at J, leaving 15 bases unmatched. The germline V gene has CDR1 SGHAT and CDR2 FQNNGV. The CDR3 contains 19 residues. CDR3 sequence reads: CASSSFRDRVLTMNTEAFF. The CDR3 nucleotides are TGTGCCAGCAGCTCATTCAGGGACAGGGTACTAACAATGAACACTGAAGCTTTCTTT.

The V gene is TRBV7-2, the J gene TRBJ2-3; 8 nucleotides match TRBD2. Per germline, CDR1 SGHTA and CDR2 FQGNSA. This CDR3 has 13 residues. CDR3 residues: CASRRGEADTQYF. CDR3 bases: TGTGCTTCGCGGCGGGGGGAGGCAGATACGCAGTATTTT.

The chain combines TRBV25-1 with TRBJ2-5, with D possibly matching TRBD2 (7 bases). Germline V gene data show CDR1 as MGHDK and CDR2 as SYGVNS. The CDR3 spans 15 residues. Trimming left V 1 base short and J 5 bases short, with 14 bases between. In DNA, the CDR3 is TGTGCCAGCAGTGAATCGGGTCGGGGGGCCGAGACCCAGTACTTC. Protein product: CASSESGRGAETQYF. The complete variable domain, with remaining parts taken from reference TRBV25-1 and TRBJ2-5, reads EADIYQTPRYLVIGTGKKITLECSQTMGHDKMYWYQQDPGMELHLIHYSYGVNSTEKGDLSSESTVSRIRTEHFPLTLESARPSHTSQYLCASSESGRGAETQYFGPGTRLLVL.

This clone has only a few counts. The J gene is TRBJ1-2, the V gene TRBV30, with 8 positions matching TRBD1. Germline-derived CDR1 and CDR2 are GTSNPN and SVGIG (reference sequence). This CDR3 spans 12 amino acids. V was clipped by 4 bases and J by 6 bases; unmatched bases: 4. CDR3 loop: CAWKGQGNGYTF. The CDR3 DNA follows: TGTGCCTGGAAAGGACAGGGTAATGGCTACACCTTC.

This chain connects TRBV30 to TRBJ1-1; TRBD1 is a possible D gene (5 bases). The germline V gene has CDR1 GTSNPN and CDR2 SVGIG (reference sequence). V was cut by 7 bases and J by 8 bases, with 14 bases left in between. The CDR3 contains 11 residues. CDR3 sequence reads: CALNQGPEAFF. The DNA for the CDR3 is TGTGCCTTAAACCAGGGCCCCGAAGCTTTCTTT.